This TCR beta chain derives from a study of blood T cell repertoires in COVID-19. On the study more broadly: Researchers got acute and convalescent COVID-19 samples from the United States, Italy and Spain.

Germline values: CDR1 SGHVS, CDR2 FNYEAQ. The V segment lost 5 bases and the J segment 6 bases; nucleotides outside the gene matches: 5. This CDR3 spans 16 amino acids. Generated by immunoSEQ multiplex PCR, the TCRdb table keeps only in-frame clones and is missing some. This repertoire shows approximately 350,000 clones, roughly 90% found once; its top ten account for over 1%. The clonotype comes from a man aged 35-49 years with acute or convalescent COVID-19. Sample: peripheral blood. The V call is TRBV7-6, the J call TRBJ2-2, with TRBD2 matching over 14 bases. The CDR3: CASSTGLAGVAGELFF. In DNA form, the CDR3 reads TGTGCCAGCAGCACGGGACTAGCGGGAGTGGCCGGGGAGCTGTTTTTT.